This TCR beta chain was captured by sequencing in a study of blood T cell repertoires in COVID-19. Background on the study: The origin of the acute and convalescent COVID-19 samples was the United States, Italy and Spain. The cDNA or gDNA used as material had been derived from T cells, B-cell-depleted T cells, or PBMCs.

Here immunoSEQ multiplex PCR was the method, and the copy in TCRdb shows in-frame clones only, minus some. Of tens of thousands of clones in the sample, over 75% were seen once. Trimming removed 1 base from V and 6 bases from J; junction bases left unmatched: 4. In germline, CDR1 is SGHTA, CDR2 FQGNSA. The CDR3 consists of 15 residues. The sequence was obtained from a woman of 80 years or more with active or convalescent COVID-19. This sequence joins TRBV7-2 and TRBJ2-3, with 10 bases aligning to TRBD1. Material: peripheral blood. CDR3 nucleotide sequence: TGTGCCAGCAGCTTAGACGGGACAGGGGCCGATACGCAGTATTTT. Translating gives CASSLDGTGADTQYF.